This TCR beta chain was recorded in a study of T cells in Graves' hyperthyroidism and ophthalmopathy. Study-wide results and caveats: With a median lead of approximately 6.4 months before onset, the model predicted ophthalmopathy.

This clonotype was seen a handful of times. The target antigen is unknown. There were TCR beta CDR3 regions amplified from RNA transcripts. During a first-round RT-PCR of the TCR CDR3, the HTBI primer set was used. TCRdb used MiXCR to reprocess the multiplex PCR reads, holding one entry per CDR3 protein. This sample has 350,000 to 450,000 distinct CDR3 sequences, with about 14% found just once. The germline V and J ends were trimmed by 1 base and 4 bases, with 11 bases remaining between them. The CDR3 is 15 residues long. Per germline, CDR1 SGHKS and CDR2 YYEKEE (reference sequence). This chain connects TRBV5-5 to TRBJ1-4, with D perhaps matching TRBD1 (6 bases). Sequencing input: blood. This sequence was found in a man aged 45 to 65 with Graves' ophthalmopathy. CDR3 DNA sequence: TGTGCCAGCAGCTTGTATAACAGGGATAATGAAAAACTGTTTTTT. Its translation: CASSLYNRDNEKLFF.